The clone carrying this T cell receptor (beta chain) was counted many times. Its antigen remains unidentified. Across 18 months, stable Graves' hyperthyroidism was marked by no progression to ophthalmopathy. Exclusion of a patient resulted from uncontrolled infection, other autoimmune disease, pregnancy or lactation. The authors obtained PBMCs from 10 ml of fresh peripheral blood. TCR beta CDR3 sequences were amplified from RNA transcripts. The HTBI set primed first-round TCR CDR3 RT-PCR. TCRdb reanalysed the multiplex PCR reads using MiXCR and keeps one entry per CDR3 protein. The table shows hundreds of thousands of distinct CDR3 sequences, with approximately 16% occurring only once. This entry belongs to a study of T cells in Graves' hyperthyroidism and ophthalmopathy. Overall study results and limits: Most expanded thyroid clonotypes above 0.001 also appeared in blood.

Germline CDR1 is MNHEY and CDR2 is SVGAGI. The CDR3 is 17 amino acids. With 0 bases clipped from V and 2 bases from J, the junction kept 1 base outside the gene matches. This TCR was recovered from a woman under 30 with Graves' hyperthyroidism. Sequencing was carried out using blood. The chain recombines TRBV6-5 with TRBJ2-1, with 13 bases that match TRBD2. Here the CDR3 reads CASSYSGLAGTYNEQFF. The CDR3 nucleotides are TGTGCCAGCAGTTACTCGGGACTAGCGGGGACCTACAATGAGCAGTTCTTC.